The clone carrying this T cell receptor (beta chain) was seen a few times. The antigen remains unidentified. The PCR was carried out with 60 Vbeta primers and 13 Jbeta primers. TCRdb keeps only in-frame clones here, not all; method: immunoSEQ multiplex PCR. The table shows about 130,000 clones, with roughly a tenth occurring only once. These data come from a study of cytomegalovirus exposure and HLA in healthy donors. Notes on the study in general: Only CMV serostatus was available as immune exposure information.

This CDR3 has 14 residues. Per germline, CDR1 MNHNS and CDR2 SASEGT. Trimming left V 5 bases short and J 3 bases short, with 10 bases between. The V call is TRBV6-1, the J call TRBJ2-2, with D perhaps TRBD1 (5 bases). Sample: PBMCs. The TCR originated in a woman under 30 in good health and CMV-seropositive. This CDR3 is CASSRGLYTGELFF. DNA of the CDR3: TGTGCCAGCAGTAGGGGCTTGTACACCGGGGAGCTGTTTTTT.